Sequencing of this TCR beta chain was carried out in a study of T cell responses to AZD1222 COVID-19 vaccine. The study's findings and limits: Females made up more of the donors, who were largely white British, and clonal diversity may have come out too low. With dominance at 160-218 and 743-854, vaccine-associated CD4 TCRs spanned spike.

Concerning this clone: Its cognate antigen is unknown.

The assay was immunoSEQ multiplex PCR, and TCRdb's table has in-frame clones only and misses some. The data hold some 140,000 clones, with almost 85% observed a single time. CDR3 length equals 17 residues. The germline V gene encodes CDR1 SGHNT and CDR2 YYREEE (reference sequence). V was cut by 1 base and J by 2 bases, with 18 bases left in between. This sequence joins TRBV5-4 and TRBJ1-1; tentatively, D is TRBD1 (5 bases). The clonotype was recovered from an adult who received the MenACWY meningococcal vaccine as a control. Sample: peripheral blood, taken 28 days after the second dose of the MenACWY control vaccine. DNA for the CDR3: TGTGCCAGCAGCTTGTGGGGGGGAGCCGGGGCAAACACTGAAGCTTTCTTT. Its translation is CASSLWGGAGANTEAFF. Full variable domain (remainder filled in from reference TRBV5-4 and TRBJ1-1): ETGVTQSPTHLIKTRGQQVTLRCSSQSGHNTVSWYQQALGQGPQFIFQYYREEENGRGNFPPRFSGLQFPNYSSELNVNALELDDSALYLCASSLWGGAGANTEAFFGQGTRLTVV.